These 15 T cell receptor beta chains came from one sample sequenced in a study of identical twins. TCRdb processed the 5' RACE reads anew with MiXCR; each CDR3 protein has one entry. The sample shows 1.5 million to 2 million distinct CDR3 sequences, around a third of them seen only once. The specimen was cord blood. These receptors all stem from a newborn girl in good health.

The rearrangement joins TRBV3-1 to TRBJ1-1, with 9 bases identical to TRBD1. Trimming cost V 2 bases and J 4 bases; bases outside gene matches: 5. Germline V lookup: CDR1 LGHDT, CDR2 YNNKEL (reference sequence). CDR3 length equals 15 residues. The CDR3 sequence: CASSQYPGQGTEAFF. The CDR3 nucleotides read TGTGCCAGCAGCCAATACCCGGGACAGGGCACTGAAGCTTTCTTT.

To note about this clonotype: A far larger clone is one nucleotide away, so this likely arose from a read error. The V and J genes are TRBV7-9 and TRBJ1-2, with D possibly being TRBD1 (6 bases). Germline CDR1 and CDR2: SEHNR and FQNEAQ (reference sequence). CDR3 size: 13 residues. This CDR3 is CANSVTGNYGYTF. CDR3 in DNA: TGTGCCAACAGCGTAACAGGGAACTATGGCTACACCTTC.

This rearrangement joins TRBV5-1 to TRBJ2-2; 8 nucleotides align to TRBD2. V dropped 0 bases and J dropped 6; count of bases not matched to a gene: 10. The CDR3 is made up of 17 amino acids. Germline loops: CDR1 SGHRS, CDR2 YFSETQ. CDR3 residues: CASSLVPGLGIAGELFF. The CDR3 DNA is TGCGCCAGCAGCTTGGTCCCGGGACTAGGGATAGCCGGGGAGCTGTTTTTT.

This CDR3 is CASSELGTSGSTDTQYF. CDR3 coding DNA: TGTGCCAGCAGTGAACTAGGGACTAGCGGCAGCACAGATACGCAGTATTTT. The rearrangement links TRBV2 to TRBJ2-3, with 11 bases lining up with TRBD2. Trimming removed 2 bases from V and 0 bases from J; junction bases left unmatched: 4. The CDR3 loop spans 17 amino acids. Germline V CDR1 and CDR2: SNHLY, FYNNEI.

This sequence joins TRBV3-1 and TRBJ2-7; 10 nucleotides agree with TRBD2. Germline CDR1 is LGHDT and CDR2 is YNNKEL (reference sequence). J lost 0 bases, V lost 4 bases, and 9 bases had no gene match. The CDR3 runs 17 residues. CDR3 loop: CASSRTLAGRSSYEQYF. The CDR3 DNA follows: TGTGCCAGCAGCCGAACACTAGCGGGACGAAGCTCCTACGAGCAGTACTTC.

This chain links TRBV7-2 with TRBJ1-1, with 7 bases that match TRBD1. Germline V CDR1 and CDR2: SGHTA, FQGNSA. CDR3 length: 13 amino acids. The trim removed 1 base at V and 10 bases at J, leaving 6 bases unmatched. The CDR3 nucleotides are TGTGCCAGCAGCTTAGGGCGACAGGGAGGAGCTTTCTTT. It codes for CASSLGRQGGAFF.

The chain carries TRBV3-1 and TRBJ2-1, with unresolved D. Trimming shortened V by 0 bases and J by 0 bases, and 12 bases separated the two germline ends. CDR1 and CDR2 (germline): LGHDT, YNNKEL (reference sequence). The CDR3 covers 17 residues. The CDR3 here is CASSQDLMASSYNEQFF. CDR3 DNA: TGTGCCAGCAGCCAAGATCTTATGGCTAGCTCCTACAATGAGCAGTTCTTC.

This clonotype was detected once. This sequence joins TRBV20-1 and TRBJ1-1; 9 bases line up with TRBD1. Looked up from germline, CDR1 is DFQATT and CDR2 is SNEGSKA (reference sequence). The junction had 1 base not matched to a gene; V was cut back by 7 bases and J by 4 bases. This CDR3 has 11 amino acids. The CDR3 nucleotides read TGCAGTGAGACAGGGGGCACTGAAGCTTTCTTT. Translating gives CSETGGTEAFF.

This clonotype was observed a few times. V is TRBV9 and J is TRBJ2-7; 7 bases are a match to TRBD1. The CDR3 runs 15 residues. Unmatched junction bases numbered 11, after V lost 4 bases and J lost 4 bases. Germline CDR1 and CDR2: SGDLS and YYNGEE. The CDR3 bases are TGTGCCAGCAGCTTAAACCCAGAGACAGGGTACGAGCAGTACTTC. Its translation: CASSLNPETGYEQYF.

This clonotype has a handful of counts. The V call is TRBV28, the J call TRBJ2-3, with D unclear. V was shortened by 2 bases and J by 2 bases, with 8 bases between the two germline ends. Germline V gene lookup returns CDR1 MDHEN and CDR2 SYDVKM. CDR3 length equals 14 residues. This CDR3 is CASSLMIITDTQYF. In DNA, the CDR3 is TGTGCCAGCAGTTTAATGATAATCACAGATACGCAGTATTTT.

In its sample, this clonotype was seen a few times. The rearrangement links TRBV12-3 or TRBV12-4 to TRBJ2-1, with no clear D. V gave up 8 bases and J gave up 2 bases, with 19 bases separating them. The CDR3 is 16 amino acids. Here the CDR3 reads CASGPGGLLAYNEQFF. The CDR3 bases are TGTGCCAGCGGCCCGGGTGGGCTTCTCGCCTACAATGAGCAGTTCTTC.

The chain employs TRBV6-1 and TRBJ2-1; 8 nucleotides align to TRBD1. The CDR3 totals 16 residues. V was clipped by 5 bases and J by 3 bases; unmatched bases: 9. Germline V gene lookup returns CDR1 MNHNS and CDR2 SASEGT. The chain's CDR3 is CASSHYSGQVYNEQFF. In nucleotides, the CDR3 is TGTGCCAGCAGTCATTACTCGGGACAGGTCTACAATGAGCAGTTCTTC.

V is TRBV27 and J is TRBJ2-7; 10 nucleotides align to TRBD2. The CDR3 sequence is 16 residues long. CDR1 MNHEY and CDR2 SMNVEV come from the germline V gene (reference sequence). The V and J ends lost 4 bases and 6 bases, in that order; junction bases with no gene match: 12. The CDR3 coding sequence is TGTGCCAGCAGTTCCTACGCCAGCGGGAGGGCCGCCGAGCAGTACTTC. Translated: CASSSYASGRAAEQYF.

This sequence joins TRBV4-2 and TRBJ2-2, with a possible D match to TRBD1 (6 bases). Germline V gives CDR1 LGHNA, CDR2 YNFKEQ. The CDR3 sequence is 16 residues long. V lost 0 bases to trimming and J lost 1 base, with 9 bases between them. The CDR3 is CASSQDGGQNTGELFF. As DNA, the CDR3 is TGTGCCAGCAGCCAAGATGGGGGACAGAACACCGGGGAGCTGTTTTTT.

V gene TRBV12-3 or TRBV12-4 combines with J gene TRBJ2-1; 11 bases align to TRBD2. Germline trimming cut 6 bases from V and 7 bases from J; bases unmatched to any gene: 8. This CDR3 has 15 amino acids. Here the CDR3 DNA reads TGTGCCAGCAGCAAACTAGCGGGAGTCCCAAATGAGCAGTTCTTC. Its protein is CASSKLAGVPNEQFF.